The 22 T cell receptor beta chains in this list originate from one sample, sequenced in a study of shared clonotypes between healthy human individuals. This table comes from immunoSEQ multiplex PCR, and its TCRdb copy is limited to in-frame clones, with some not included. This sample carries about 450,000 clones, 65% to 80% of them seen once, and the ten largest clones take approximately 12%. Sequencing used PBMCs. The receptors were sampled from a woman between 35 and 50 years old in good health. Some clones in this sample may be carry-over from other donors' samples.

The chain employs TRBV6-1 and TRBJ2-7; the match to TRBD1 covers 7 bases. The CDR3 has 15 residues. After removal of 1 base from V and 3 bases from J, the junction contained 6 bases not matched to a gene. Germline V gene sequence: CDR1 MNHNS, CDR2 SASEGT. CDR3 nucleotide sequence: TGTGCCAGCAGTGAAGGGACAGGTCGGAACTACGAGCAGTACTTC. Translation gives CASSEGTGRNYEQYF.

This chain joins TRBV6-5 and TRBJ2-3; 12 nucleotides match TRBD1. The length of the CDR3 is 15 residues. With V trimmed by 4 bases and J by 9 bases, 8 bases remained unmatched. Per germline, CDR1 MNHEY and CDR2 SVGAGI. This CDR3 reads CASSSRDRGHGTQYF. In nucleotides, the CDR3 is TGTGCCAGCAGTTCCCGGGACAGGGGGCATGGGACGCAGTATTTT.

The chain is built from TRBV30 and TRBJ1-2; D unclear. Germline-derived CDR1 and CDR2 are GTSNPN and SVGIG (reference sequence). This CDR3 is 12 amino acids long. V was clipped by 3 bases and J by 8 bases, with 13 bases between them. The CDR3 DNA follows: TGTGCCTGGAGAACTCCTCCGCAGGGCTACACCTTC. This gives the protein CAWRTPPQGYTF. The full variable domain, with the rest looked up from reference TRBV30 and TRBJ1-2, is SQTIHQWPATLVQPVGSPLSLECTVEGTSNPNLYWYRQAAGRGLQLLFYSVGIGQISSEVPQNLSASRPQDRQFILSSKKLLLSDSGFYLCAWRTPPQGYTFGSGTRLTVV.

The genes are TRBV15 and TRBJ1-1; D is unclear. Trimming took 5 bases from V and 1 from J, leaving 17 bases between them. Germline V gives CDR1 LNHNV, CDR2 YYDKDF (reference sequence). This CDR3 spans 16 amino acids. The CDR3 spells CATSRLGAGGNTEAFF. The DNA for the CDR3 is TGTGCCACCAGCCGACTTGGTGCAGGCGGGAACACTGAAGCTTTCTTT.

The rearrangement uses TRBV2 and TRBJ1-1, with unresolved D. V lost 5 bases and J lost 4, with 8 bases in between. The germline V gene has CDR1 SNHLY and CDR2 FYNNEI. This CDR3 spans 12 amino acids. The CDR3: CASSPELTEAFF. The CDR3 DNA sequence: TGTGCCAGCAGTCCGGAGCTCACTGAAGCTTTCTTT.

This clone was observed a handful of times. The gene calls are TRBV5-1 and TRBJ2-2; D not resolved. From germline, CDR1 is SGHRS and CDR2 YFSETQ. This CDR3 contains 12 residues. The V end lost 4 bases, the J end lost 6 bases, and 7 bases lay between the germline ends. The CDR3 DNA is TGCGCCAGCAGCAGGGATTCCGGGGAGCTGTTTTTT. It translates to CASSRDSGELFF. The complete variable domain, with remaining parts taken from reference TRBV5-1 and TRBJ2-2, reads KAGVTQTPRYLIKTRGQQVTLSCSPISGHRSVSWYQQTPGQGLQFLFEYFSETQRNKGNFPGRFSGRQFSNSRSEMNVSTLELGDSALYLCASSRDSGELFFGEGSRLTVL.

This chain connects TRBV27 to TRBJ2-7, with no clear D. V lost 4 bases and J 0 bases, leaving 7 bases between the germline ends. This CDR3 is 13 amino acids long. The germline V gene has CDR1 MNHEY and CDR2 SMNVEV (reference sequence). DNA of the CDR3: TGTGCCAGCAGTTCGGTTTACTCCTACGAGCAGTACTTC. It is translated as CASSSVYSYEQYF.

This clone has only one observation. The J gene is TRBJ2-1, the V gene TRBV10-3, with 13 bases aligning to TRBD2. Losses at the gene ends were 7 bases for V and 4 bases for J; bases not matched to a gene: 4. CDR3 length: 15 amino acids. Germline assignment: CDR1 ENHRY and CDR2 SYGVKD. The CDR3 DNA is TGTGCCATCACCAGGACTAGCGGGAGTTACAATGAGCAGTTCTTC. It is translated as CAITRTSGSYNEQFF.

This clone was seen more than once but under ten times. The V and J genes are TRBV5-4 and TRBJ1-6; D remains unclear. The CDR3 spans 15 residues. CDR1 is SGHNT and CDR2 is YYREEE in the germline V gene (reference sequence). V was pared by 1 base and J by 4 bases, with 9 bases between. CDR3 loop: CASSLIGVYNSPLHF. The CDR3 DNA is TGTGCCAGCAGCTTGATCGGGGTTTATAATTCACCCCTCCACTTT.

This clone has just one count. This chain links TRBV11-3 with TRBJ2-1, with 12 bases matching TRBD2. The V gene end was trimmed by 5 bases and the J gene end by 9 bases; junction bases not matched to a gene: 8. CDR1 is SGHNT, CDR2 YENEEA, per germline. This CDR3 contains 15 residues. The chain's CDR3 is CASSPRLAGAVEQFF. For the CDR3, the DNA is TGTGCCAGCAGCCCCCGACTAGCGGGAGCGGTTGAGCAGTTCTTC. Full variable domain (rest looked up from reference TRBV11-3 and TRBJ2-1): EAGVVQSPRYKIIEKKQPVAFWCNPISGHNTLYWYLQNLGQGPELLIRYENEEAVDDSQLPKDRFSAERLKGVDSTLKIQPAELGDSAVYLCASSPRLAGAVEQFFGPGTRLTVL.

The genes are TRBV21-1 and TRBJ2-3; TRBD2 is the table's D call, not checked against the DNA. TRBV21-1 is a pseudogene segment. The length of the CDR3 is 15 residues. The CDR3 protein is CASISGTRRGDTQYF. As DNA, the CDR3 is TGTGCCAGCATCTCCGGGACTAGGAGGGGGGATACGCAGTATTTT.

This rearrangement joins TRBV18 to TRBJ2-1, with 13 bases lining up with TRBD2. The length of the CDR3 is 16 residues. V gave up 5 bases and J gave up 4 bases; unmatched junction bases: 5. Germline V gene sequence: CDR1 KGHSH, CDR2 LQKENI. The CDR3, as DNA: TGTGCCAGCTCAACCGGGACTAGCGGGACGTACAATGAGCAGTTCTTC. It codes for CASSTGTSGTYNEQFF.

Comments on this clone: This specimen includes other DNA sequences encoding the same CDR3. This chain joins TRBV30 and TRBJ2-3, with D unresolved. Between the trimmed V and J ends, which lost 2 bases and 3 bases, there was a span of 6 bases. Germline lookup yields CDR1 GTSNPN and CDR2 SVGIG (reference sequence). The CDR3 runs to 12 residues. This CDR3 is CAWSPGTDTQYF. The DNA for the CDR3 is TGTGCCTGGAGTCCCGGGACAGATACGCAGTATTTT.

This clone was seen a handful of times. The chain's CDR3 is CAISESGGIEQYF. In DNA, the CDR3 is TGTGCCATCAGTGAGTCCGGGGGAATCGAGCAGTACTTC. The chain links TRBV10-3 to TRBJ2-7; D may be TRBD2 (6 bases). Trimming took 0 bases from V and 6 from J, leaving 9 bases between them. Germline values: CDR1 ENHRY, CDR2 SYGVKD. The CDR3 runs to 13 residues.

The chain joins TRBV7-8 to TRBJ2-1; D gene ambiguous. Germline V CDR1 and CDR2: SGHVS, FQNEAQ. The CDR3 is 14 residues long. The germline V and J ends were trimmed by 2 bases and 0 bases, with 5 bases remaining between them. The CDR3 nucleotides are TGTGCCAGCAGCTTACGGAGCTCCTACAATGAGCAGTTCTTC. Translation: CASSLRSSYNEQFF.

The chain has TRBV28 and TRBJ1-5; D is possibly TRBD1 (6 bases). Between the trimmed V and J ends, which lost 1 base and 4 bases, there was a span of 11 bases. Per germline, CDR1 MDHEN and CDR2 SYDVKM. This CDR3 spans 15 amino acids. Written as DNA, the CDR3 is TGTGCCAGCAGTTTATTACAGGGAGGAAATCAGCCCCAGCATTTT. Its protein is CASSLLQGGNQPQHF.

The V gene is TRBV5-1, the J gene TRBJ2-3, with D possibly being TRBD2 (6 bases). This CDR3 has 17 amino acids. The V end was cut by 3 bases, the J end by 4 bases, with 21 bases between. Germline loops: CDR1 SGHRS, CDR2 YFSETQ. The chain's CDR3 is CASSWGGPTTGADTQYF. The CDR3 DNA is TGCGCCAGCAGCTGGGGAGGACCGACAACCGGAGCAGATACGCAGTATTTT.

The chain joins TRBV5-1 to TRBJ1-1; D possibly corresponds to TRBD1 (5 bases). The CDR3 extends over 16 amino acids. V was trimmed by 0 bases and J by 1 base, leaving 13 bases between them. CDR1 is SGHRS, CDR2 YFSETQ, per germline. The DNA of the CDR3 is TGCGCCAGCAGCTTGGCCGGAGCAGGGAGGAACACTGAAGCTTTCTTT. Encoded protein: CASSLAGAGRNTEAFF.

The J gene is TRBJ2-3, the V gene TRBV14, with a possible D match to TRBD2 (5 bases). The CDR3 runs to 13 residues. Germline V lookup: CDR1 SGHDN, CDR2 FVKESK. Trimming shortened V by 1 base and J by 8 bases, and 10 bases separated the two germline ends. The CDR3 spells CASSQVERRTQYF. In DNA form, the CDR3 reads TGTGCCAGCAGCCAAGTAGAGCGGCGTACGCAGTATTTT. The full variable domain, with the rest looked up from reference TRBV14 and TRBJ2-3, is EAGVTQFPSHSVIEKGQTVTLRCDPISGHDNLYWYRRVMGKEIKFLLHFVKESKQDESGMPNNRFLAERTGGTYSTLKVQPAELEDSGVYFCASSQVERRTQYFGPGTRLTVL.

The rearrangement joins TRBV5-4 to TRBJ2-5, with no clear D. The germline gives CDR1 SGHNT, CDR2 YYREEE (reference sequence). The CDR3 has 14 amino acids. Trimming removed 0 bases from V and 0 bases from J, with 6 bases in between. CDR3 region: CASSLEPNQETQYF. The DNA for the CDR3 is TGTGCCAGCAGCTTGGAGCCCAACCAAGAGACCCAGTACTTC.

The rearrangement joins TRBV7-3 to TRBJ2-3, with a possible D match to TRBD2 (6 bases). The germline V gene encodes CDR1 SGHTA and CDR2 FQGTGA. V was trimmed by 1 base and J by 4 bases, leaving 9 bases between them. This CDR3 is 14 amino acids long. The CDR3 DNA follows: TGTGCCAGCAGCTTAATGGCGGGACCAGATACGCAGTATTTT. It is translated as CASSLMAGPDTQYF. The whole variable domain, filled in from reference TRBV7-3 and TRBJ2-3, reads GAGVSQTPSNKVTEKGKYVELRCDPISGHTALYWYRQSLGQGPEFLIYFQGTGAADDSGLPNDRFFAVRPEGSVSTLKIQRTERGDSAVYLCASSLMAGPDTQYFGPGTRLTVL.

Concerning this clone itself: At the DNA level, this CDR3 is encoded by other sequences in the same sample as well. This chain connects TRBV27 to TRBJ1-5, with 8 bases lining up with TRBD1. V lost 6 bases to trimming and J lost 7 bases; unmatched junction nucleotides: 5. The CDR3 consists of 13 residues. Per the germline V gene, CDR1 is MNHEY and CDR2 is SMNVEV (reference sequence). The CDR3 spells CASRGQGGQPQHF. CDR3 nucleotides: TGTGCCAGCAGAGGACAGGGAGGCCAGCCCCAGCATTTT.